The 27 T cell receptor beta chains below all came from one sample that was sequenced in a study of blood T cell repertoires in COVID-19. TCRdb's table, derived via immunoSEQ multiplex PCR, lists solely in-frame clones and lacks some. The table lists 200,000 to 250,000 clones, roughly 80% of them singletons. The sequenced material came from PBMCs or T cells enriched from blood (not recorded which). These receptors all stem from a woman between 40 and 55 years old with acute COVID-19.

Here the CDR3 DNA reads TGTGCCAGCAGCAACTTACAGGGCGCCCAGCATTTT. Its protein is CASSNLQGAQHF. The V gene is TRBV5-4, the J gene TRBJ1-5, with D possibly matching TRBD1 (6 bases). Trimming took off 4 bases at V and 11 bases at J, with 13 bases between the two ends. The germline gives CDR1 SGHNT, CDR2 YYREEE (reference sequence). The CDR3 covers 12 residues.

V and J are TRBV3-1 (or the pseudogene TRBV3-2) and TRBJ1-1; 8 bases are a match to TRBD1. The CDR3 length is 17 residues. Germline loops: CDR1 LGHDT, CDR2 YNNKEL (reference sequence). Losses at the gene ends were 1 base for V and 5 bases for J; bases not matched to a gene: 12. The CDR3 sequence: CASSQGSGGYALTEAFF. In nucleotides, the CDR3 is TGTGCCAGCAGCCAAGGGTCAGGGGGCTACGCCCTGACTGAAGCTTTCTTT.

The rearrangement links TRBV21-1 to TRBJ1-5. TRBV21-1 is reported as a pseudogene. The CDR3 extends over 14 amino acids. CDR3 residues: CASVGGNSNQPQHF. CDR3 nucleotides: TGTGCCAGCGTGGGAGGCAATAGCAATCAGCCCCAGCATTTT.

This chain joins TRBV5-1 and TRBJ2-5; no clear D. Germline V gene lookup returns CDR1 SGHRS and CDR2 YFSETQ. V gave up 4 bases and J gave up 1 base, with 14 bases separating them. CDR3 length: 15 residues. CDR3 protein: CASSESPGIQETQYF. The DNA for the CDR3 is TGCGCCAGCAGCGAGAGCCCCGGTATCCAAGAGACCCAGTACTTC. The entire variable domain, with the rest obtained from reference TRBV5-1 and TRBJ2-5, is as follows: KAGVTQTPRYLIKTRGQQVTLSCSPISGHRSVSWYQQTPGQGLQFLFEYFSETQRNKGNFPGRFSGRQFSNSRSEMNVSTLELGDSALYLCASSESPGIQETQYFGPGTRLLVL.

V usage is TRBV27 and J usage is TRBJ1-1, with 7 positions matching TRBD1. Germline CDR1 MNHEY, CDR2 SMNVEV (reference sequence). V lost 6 bases, J lost 4 bases, and 8 bases stayed unmatched. The CDR3 length is 14 residues. CDR3 region: CASSEQGIRTEAFF. The CDR3 region has the DNA TGTGCCAGCAGCGAACAGGGGATACGCACTGAAGCTTTCTTT.

The chain has TRBV27 and TRBJ1-1, with a tentative D call TRBD1 (6 bases). The CDR3 extends over 16 amino acids. Trimming left V 1 base short and J 1 base short, with 13 bases between. Germline-derived CDR1 and CDR2 are MNHEY and SMNVEV (reference sequence). CDR3 amino acids: CASSLLTGMGNTEAFF. DNA of the CDR3: TGTGCCAGCAGTTTATTAACAGGGATGGGGAACACTGAAGCTTTCTTT.

The chain has TRBV3-1 (or the pseudogene TRBV3-2) and TRBJ2-2; 14 bases are a match to TRBD2. From germline, CDR1 is LGHDT and CDR2 YNNKEL (reference sequence). The length of the CDR3 is 16 residues. V lost 4 bases, J lost 7 bases, and 5 bases stayed unmatched. CDR3 region: CASSPGLAGAGGELFF. CDR3 bases: TGTGCCAGCAGCCCGGGACTAGCGGGAGCGGGCGGGGAGCTGTTTTTT.

This chain connects TRBV2 to TRBJ2-3, with a possible D match to TRBD2 (5 bases). CDR3 length: 12 amino acids. Germline V lookup: CDR1 SNHLY, CDR2 FYNNEI. The ends were cut back, 1 base at V and 8 bases at J, with 7 bases in the middle. The CDR3 protein is CASSEVGITQYF. The CDR3 DNA follows: TGTGCCAGCAGTGAAGTCGGGATTACGCAGTATTTT.

The V and J genes are TRBV29-1 and TRBJ1-2; TRBD1 is a possible D gene (6 bases). Trimming removed 2 bases from V and 3 bases from J, with 13 bases in between. The CDR3 sequence is 14 residues long. CDR1 and CDR2 (germline): SQVTM, ANQGSEA. The DNA for the CDR3 is TGCAGCGTTGAATCTCCAGGGGTCTACTATGGCTACACCTTC. This translates into CSVESPGVYYGYTF. Supplemented by reference TRBV29-1 and TRBJ1-2, the full variable domain reads SAVISQKPSRDICQRGTSLTIQCQVDSQVTMMFWYRQQPGQSLTLIATANQGSEATYESGFVIDKFPISRPNLTFSTLTVSNMSPEDSSIYLCSVESPGVYYGYTFGSGTRLTVV.

The V gene is TRBV11-1, the J gene TRBJ1-1; D is unresolved. V was shortened by 4 bases and J by 0 bases, with 6 bases between the two germline ends. The CDR3 spans 13 residues. Germline lookup yields CDR1 SGHAT and CDR2 FQDESV (reference sequence). CDR3 DNA: TGTGCCAGCAGCTACCAGATGAACACTGAAGCTTTCTTT. Protein: CASSYQMNTEAFF.

The V gene is TRBV10-3, the J gene TRBJ2-2; D unclear. The CDR3 contains 14 residues. Per the germline V gene, CDR1 is ENHRY and CDR2 is SYGVKD. The V gene lost 0 bases and the J gene lost 6 bases, with 8 bases spanning the gap. CDR3 sequence reads: CAISESIASGELFF. The CDR3 DNA reads as TGTGCCATCAGTGAGTCAATAGCATCCGGGGAGCTGTTTTTT.

This clone has a single count. The rearrangement links TRBV30 to TRBJ1-5; weak D call: TRBD1 (5 bases). Trimming removed 4 bases at V and 3 bases at J, with 10 bases between. This CDR3 has 13 amino acids. Germline V lookup: CDR1 GTSNPN, CDR2 SVGIG (reference sequence). In DNA form, the CDR3 reads TGTGCCTGGAATCCAGGGTCCAATCAGCCCCAGCATTTT. Its translation: CAWNPGSNQPQHF.

The rearrangement joins TRBV6-2 or TRBV6-3 to TRBJ2-7; TRBD1 matches 9 bases. V dropped 2 bases and J dropped 2; count of bases not matched to a gene: 4. CDR1 and CDR2 (germline): MNHEY, SVGEGT. The CDR3 is 15 amino acids. CDR3 coding DNA: TGTGCCAGCAGTTACGCACAGGGGGCTCCCTACGAGCAGTACTTC. As protein: CASSYAQGAPYEQYF.

The chain carries TRBV27 and TRBJ2-7; 7 bases are a match to TRBD2. Germline assignment: CDR1 MNHEY and CDR2 SMNVEV (reference sequence). V gave up 8 bases and J gave up 7 bases; unmatched junction bases: 14. CDR3 size: 14 residues. The CDR3 DNA follows: TGTGCCAGCTCGAGAGACCCCATCGGGGGGGAGCAGTACTTC. Its protein is CASSRDPIGGEQYF.

This clone appeared a few times. The sample carries other DNA sequences with the same CDR3. The CDR3: CASSSQGAGTDTQYF. CDR3 nucleotides: TGTGCCAGCAGCTCGCAGGGGGCCGGCACAGATACGCAGTATTTT. The chain employs TRBV7-9 and TRBJ2-3; 8 bases line up with TRBD1. In germline, CDR1 is SEHNR, CDR2 FQNEAQ (reference sequence). The ends lost 4 bases at V and 1 base at J; junction bases unmatched: 4. The CDR3 contains 15 residues.

J is TRBJ1-2 and V is TRBV19; 7 nucleotides match TRBD1. The CDR3 consists of 14 residues. V trimming: 6 bases; J trimming: 7 bases; junction bases outside the gene matches: 11. Germline CDR1 LNHDA, CDR2 SQIVND (reference sequence). In DNA, the CDR3 is TGTGCCAGTAGCGACAGGGACTTTTTCGGTGGCTACACCTTC. Protein sequence: CASSDRDFFGGYTF.

The V gene is TRBV30, the J gene TRBJ1-3, with D possibly TRBD1 on 5 matching bases. CDR1 and CDR2 from the germline V gene are GTSNPN and SVGIG (reference sequence). V was trimmed by 2 bases and J by 4 bases, leaving 18 bases between them. The CDR3 has 16 amino acids. The CDR3 is CAWSSFSGISGNTIYF. CDR3 DNA sequence: TGTGCCTGGAGTTCCTTCTCAGGGATCAGCGGAAACACCATATATTTT.

This clone occurred once. The rearrangement joins TRBV10-1 to TRBJ2-3; D is unresolved. The germline V gene has CDR1 WNHNN and CDR2 SYGVQD (reference sequence). The CDR3 loop spans 15 amino acids. V gave up 0 bases and J gave up 6 bases, with 13 bases separating them. CDR3 sequence (DNA): TGCGCCAGCAGTGAGTCGGTCACGAACGCGGATACGCAGTATTTT. Translating it yields CASSESVTNADTQYF.

The chain uses TRBV5-4 and TRBJ1-2; TRBD1 is a possible D gene (6 bases). Germline-derived CDR1 and CDR2 are SGHNT and YYREEE (reference sequence). The CDR3 contains 13 residues. Trimming left V 4 bases short and J 4 bases short, with 11 bases between. In DNA form, the CDR3 reads TGTGCCAGCAGCCCGACAGGACCCTATGGCTACACCTTC. Its protein is CASSPTGPYGYTF.

V is TRBV5-1 and J is TRBJ1-1; D gene uncertain. The CDR3 is 15 residues long. V was shortened by 1 base and J by 0 bases, with 10 bases between the two germline ends. Germline V gene lookup returns CDR1 SGHRS and CDR2 YFSETQ. The CDR3 loop is CASSLQADLNTEAFF. The CDR3 region has the DNA TGCGCCAGCAGCTTGCAGGCGGACTTGAACACTGAAGCTTTCTTT.

The gene calls are TRBV3-1 (or the pseudogene TRBV3-2) and TRBJ1-3, with D hard to call. The V end lost 2 bases, the J end lost 7 bases, and 9 bases lay between the germline ends. Germline V gene data show CDR1 as LGHDT and CDR2 as YNNKEL (reference sequence). This CDR3 contains 13 residues. The CDR3 sequence is CASSQFRGNTIYF. DNA of the CDR3: TGTGCCAGCAGCCAATTTAGAGGCAACACCATATATTTT.

The chain's CDR3 is CASSYTSLVTGELFF. The CDR3 region has the DNA TGTGCCAGCAGTTACACAAGCCTAGTTACCGGGGAGCTGTTTTTT. This rearrangement joins TRBV6-2 or TRBV6-3 to TRBJ2-2; D remains ambiguous. The CDR3 is made up of 15 amino acids. Germline CDR1 reads MNHEY; CDR2 reads SVGEGT. V lost 2 bases and J 5 bases, leaving 12 bases between the germline ends.

This clone was seen only a few times. This rearrangement joins TRBV2 to TRBJ2-1; 8 nucleotides align to TRBD1. CDR1 and CDR2 from the germline V gene are SNHLY and FYNNEI. This CDR3 is 13 amino acids long. Trimming removed 7 bases from V and 4 bases from J; junction bases left unmatched: 3. As DNA, the CDR3 is TGTGCCAGCAACCGACAGGGGTACAATGAGCAGTTCTTC. Translation: CASNRQGYNEQFF.

The sample holds a few counts of this clone. CDR3 region: CASRSDRNSYEQYF. Written as DNA, the CDR3 is TGTGCCAGCAGGTCGGACAGGAACTCCTACGAGCAGTACTTC. The rearrangement joins TRBV2 to TRBJ2-7; 7 bases align to TRBD1. CDR1 and CDR2 (germline): SNHLY, FYNNEI. J lost 0 bases, V lost 6 bases, and 5 bases had no gene match. The CDR3 sequence is 14 residues long. Looking up the rest from reference TRBV2 and TRBJ2-7 gives the full variable domain: EPEVTQTPSHQVTQMGQEVILRCVPISNHLYFYWYRQILGQKVEFLVSFYNNEISEKSEIFDDQFSVERPDGSNFTLKIRSTKLEDSAMYFCASRSDRNSYEQYFGPGTRLTVT.

This chain uses TRBV27 with TRBJ2-7; tentatively, D is TRBD1 (6 bases). The V end lost 5 bases, the J end lost 5 bases, and 28 bases lay between the germline ends. Germline-derived CDR1 and CDR2 are MNHEY and SMNVEV (reference sequence). This CDR3 is 18 amino acids long. This chain's CDR3 is CASSRDVPGQTIFHEQYF. In DNA, the CDR3 is TGTGCCAGCAGTCGAGACGTTCCGGGACAAACGATTTTCCACGAGCAGTACTTC.

The chain couples TRBV27 to TRBJ1-2; 9 nucleotides line up with TRBD1. Per germline, CDR1 MNHEY and CDR2 SMNVEV (reference sequence). J lost 7 bases, V lost 6 bases, and 12 bases had no gene match. The CDR3 covers 15 residues. CDR3 sequence reads: CASSPRTGGWGGYTF. The CDR3 nucleotides are TGTGCCAGCAGCCCCCGCACAGGGGGCTGGGGTGGCTACACCTTC.

The genes are TRBV6-2 or TRBV6-3 and TRBJ2-2; 11 bases match TRBD2. V trimming: 1 base; J trimming: 5 bases; junction bases outside the gene matches: 6. Germline loops: CDR1 MNHEY, CDR2 SVGEGT. This CDR3 has 17 residues. In DNA, the CDR3 is TGTGCCAGCAGTTACTTCACTAGCGGGGGCAGTACCGGGGAGCTGTTTTTT. Translated: CASSYFTSGGSTGELFF.